The 9 T cell receptor beta chains below were found in one sample sequenced in a study of T cell repertoires in cytomegalovirus infection. TCRdb reanalysed the reads using MiXCR and keeps one entry per CDR3 protein. The sample consists of approximately 350,000 distinct CDR3 sequences, just under 35% of them appearing once. Their recognized antigens are unknown. The material sequenced was cultured PBMCs, taken from culture after CMV antigen stimulation. These receptors originate from a human donor in good health (CMV status not recorded). Some clones in this sample may be carry-over from other donors' samples.

The V call is TRBV7-6, the J call TRBJ2-5; 12 nucleotides match TRBD2. The length of the CDR3 is 18 residues. Germline values: CDR1 SGHVS, CDR2 FNYEAQ. V trimming: 0 bases; J trimming: 2 bases; junction bases outside the gene matches: 7. The CDR3 sequence: CASSLAPLAGGRQETQYF. The CDR3 DNA sequence: TGTGCCAGCAGCTTAGCGCCGCTAGCGGGAGGGAGGCAAGAGACCCAGTACTTC.

The J gene is TRBJ2-7, the V gene TRBV7-7; possibly TRBD1 or TRBD2 for D (5 bases each). This CDR3 contains 13 residues. The V end lost 5 bases, the J end lost 9 bases, and 17 bases lay between the germline ends. Germline CDR1 SSHAT, CDR2 FNYEAQ (reference sequence). The CDR3, as DNA: TGTGCCAGCAGCCGGGACGCCTTTGAGGCGCAGTACTTC. It translates to CASSRDAFEAQYF. Together with reference TRBV7-7 and TRBJ2-7, the CDR3 gives the full variable domain: GAGVSQSPRYKVTKRGQDVTLRCDPISSHATLYWYQQALGQGPEFLTYFNYEAQPDKSGLPSDRFSAERPEGSISTLTIQRTEQRDSAMYRCASSRDAFEAQYFGPGTRLTVT.

This chain uses TRBV7-2 with TRBJ1-1; a possible D gene is TRBD1 (6 bases). The CDR3 totals 14 residues. Per germline, CDR1 SGHTA and CDR2 FQGNSA. The ends were cut back, 5 bases at V and 4 bases at J, with 14 bases in the middle. The CDR3 loop is CASSLRTRGTEAFF. CDR3 coding DNA: TGTGCCAGCAGCCTACGGACCAGGGGCACTGAAGCTTTCTTT.

This clonotype was observed a handful of times. V usage is TRBV7-2 and J usage is TRBJ1-5, with D uncertain. Germline V lookup: CDR1 SGHTA, CDR2 FQGNSA. This CDR3 has 13 residues. The V gene lost 2 bases and the J gene lost 11 bases, with 13 bases spanning the gap. The chain's CDR3 is CASSLPPSRAQHF. Here the CDR3 DNA reads TGTGCCAGCAGCTTACCACCAAGTAGGGCCCAGCATTTT.

This clonotype turned up a few times. The rearrangement joins TRBV7-2 to TRBJ1-2; D may be TRBD1 (5 bases). V lost 5 bases, J lost 4 bases, and 17 bases lay in between. There are 15 residues in the CDR3. CDR1 and CDR2 (germline): SGHTA, FQGNSA. The CDR3, as DNA: TGTGCCAGCAGCCCACAGGTCCTCGAGACCTATGGCTACACCTTC. It translates to CASSPQVLETYGYTF.

This chain connects TRBV6-6 to TRBJ2-7; either TRBD1 or TRBD2 may supply D (6 bases each). CDR1 and CDR2 (germline): MNHNY, SVGAGI (reference sequence). CDR3 length: 14 residues. V lost 6 bases and J 2 bases, leaving 14 bases between the germline ends. The CDR3 protein is CASSREGGTYEQYF. In DNA, the CDR3 is TGTGCCAGCAGCCGGGAAGGGGGGACCTACGAGCAGTACTTC.

This clonotype has a count of ten or more. V gene TRBV6-1 combines with J gene TRBJ2-2, with D unresolved. Germline CDR1 MNHNS, CDR2 SASEGT. V lost 5 bases and J 6 bases, leaving 7 bases between the germline ends. There are 12 residues in the CDR3. CDR3 protein: CASSTPAGELFF. In DNA, the CDR3 is TGTGCCAGCAGTACGCCCGCCGGGGAGCTGTTTTTT.

This chain joins TRBV29-1 and TRBJ2-2, with D maybe TRBD1 (5 bases). V gave up 5 bases and J gave up 1 base, with 11 bases separating them. Germline V gene data show CDR1 as SQVTM and CDR2 as ANQGSEA. The CDR3 contains 14 residues. CDR3 sequence (DNA): TGCAGCGTTCGTGAGACAGTGAACACCGGGGAGCTGTTTTTT. The encoded protein is CSVRETVNTGELFF.

This clonotype was observed a few times. The V and J genes are TRBV28 and TRBJ1-5; D is possibly TRBD1 (5 bases). Germline CDR1 is MDHEN and CDR2 is SYDVKM. The V end lost 2 bases, the J end lost 7 bases, and 15 bases lay between the germline ends. The CDR3 extends over 15 amino acids. The DNA of the CDR3 is TGTGCCAGCAGTTTAGGCAGGGTAGGGAGGCAGCCCCAGCATTTT. It encodes CASSLGRVGRQPQHF.